Reported below is one T cell receptor (beta chain). The study drew all its donors from Caucasian adults living in Nashville, Tennessee. The authors' processing: Filtering differed since immunoSEQ provided only junctions, with no quality scores. This table comes from immunoSEQ multiplex PCR, and its TCRdb copy is limited to in-frame clones, with some not included. That table is the source of V, J and clone size, and D and trimming were worked out from the DNA. This table has more than 400,000 clones, roughly 80% appearing once. These data come from a study of shared clonotypes between healthy human individuals. CDR3 length: 16 residues. V was clipped by 3 bases and J by 5 bases; unmatched bases: 4. Germline assignment: CDR1 KGHSH and CDR2 LQKENI.

The source of this sequence is a woman aged 40 to 50 in good health. Some clones in this sample may be carry-over from other donors' samples. Input material: PBMCs. The V call is TRBV18, the J call TRBJ2-1; TRBD2 matches 13 bases. The CDR3 bases are TGTGCCAGCTCACCGCGTGGGACTAGCGGGAACAATGAGCAGTTCTTC. Its protein is CASSPRGTSGNNEQFF.